This T cell receptor (beta chain) is from a study of blood T cells in healthy people across ages. Trimming took off 3 bases at V and 13 bases at J, with 19 bases between the two ends. This CDR3 comprises 14 residues. Per germline, CDR1 MNHEY and CDR2 SMNVEV (reference sequence). A remark on this clonotype: A much larger clone lies one base from this, so it may be a read error.

Isolation recovered at least 6 million PBMCs from every sample. Combining a sample-barcoded 5' primer with a J-beta primer mix, a second PCR ran for about 7 to 11 cycles. TCRdb reprocessed the 5' RACE reads with MiXCR, giving one entry per CDR3 protein. The data contain approximately 960,000 distinct CDR3 sequences, 29% of them singletons. These records were also assigned to another study, of T cells of mothers and their children. That paper notes: A few healthy Caucasian mothers and their six children were the donors. Every mother supplied over 8 million TCR beta CDR3 reads and every child 2.5 million to 3.5 million. Relative to unrelated pairs, biologically related mother-child dyads exhibited marginally greater, non-significant overlap.

Sequences were obtained from blood. The chain couples TRBV27 to TRBJ2-4, with D perhaps given as TRBD1 or TRBD2 (6 bases each). This sequence originates from a middle-aged woman in good health. CDR3 loop: CASSFIGGRLEQYF. The CDR3 DNA reads as TGTGCCAGCAGTTTCATCGGGGGCCGACTAGAGCAGTACTTC.